The clone carrying this T cell receptor (beta chain) was seen a few times. TCRdb ran MiXCR on the RT-PCR reads and lists one entry per CDR3 protein. The table has approximately 720,000 distinct CDR3 sequences, 13% to 15% seen once; the top ten hold roughly 3.6%. Looked up from germline, CDR1 is MNHEY and CDR2 is SVGAGI. V gave up 2 bases and J gave up 2 bases; unmatched junction bases: 3. The CDR3 has 15 amino acids. Material: memory CD4+ T cells from blood. The chain is built from TRBV6-5 and TRBJ2-7, with TRBD1 matching over 10 bases. The clonotype was recovered from a female donor in good health, serving as a healthy control. CDR3 nucleotides: TGTGCCAGCAGTTACGGAGGGACAGGGGCCTACGAGCAGTACTTC. Amino acid sequence: CASSYGGTGAYEQYF.